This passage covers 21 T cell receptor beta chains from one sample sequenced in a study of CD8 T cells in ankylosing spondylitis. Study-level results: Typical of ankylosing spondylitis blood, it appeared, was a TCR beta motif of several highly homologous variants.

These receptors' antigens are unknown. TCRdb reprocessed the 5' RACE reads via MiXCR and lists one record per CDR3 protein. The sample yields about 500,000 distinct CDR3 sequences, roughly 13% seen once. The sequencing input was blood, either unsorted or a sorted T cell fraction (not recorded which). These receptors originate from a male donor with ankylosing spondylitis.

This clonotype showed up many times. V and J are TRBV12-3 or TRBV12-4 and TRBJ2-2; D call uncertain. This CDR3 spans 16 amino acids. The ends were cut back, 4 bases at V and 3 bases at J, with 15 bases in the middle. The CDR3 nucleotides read TGTGCCAGCAGTTCTCTCAAGCACCGGGACACCGGGGAGCTGTTTTTT. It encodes CASSSLKHRDTGELFF.

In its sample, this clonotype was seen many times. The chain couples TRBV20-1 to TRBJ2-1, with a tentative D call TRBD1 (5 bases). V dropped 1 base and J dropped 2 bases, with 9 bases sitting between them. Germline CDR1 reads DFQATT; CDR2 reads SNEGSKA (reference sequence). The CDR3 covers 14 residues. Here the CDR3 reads CSARAATAYNEQFF. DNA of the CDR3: TGCAGTGCTAGAGCTGCGACAGCCTACAATGAGCAGTTCTTC.

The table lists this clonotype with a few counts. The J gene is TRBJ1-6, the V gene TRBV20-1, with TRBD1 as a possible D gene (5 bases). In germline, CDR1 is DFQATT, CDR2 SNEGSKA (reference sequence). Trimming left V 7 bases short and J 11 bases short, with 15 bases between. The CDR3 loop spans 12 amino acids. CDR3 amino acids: CSVTRGWAPLHF. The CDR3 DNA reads TGCAGTGTTACGAGGGGTTGGGCACCCCTCCACTTT.

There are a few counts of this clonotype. This CDR3 reads CASSLGQGRAFYGYTF. CDR3 sequence (DNA): TGTGCCAGCAGCCTCGGACAGGGTCGGGCTTTCTATGGCTACACCTTC. The chain employs TRBV3-1 and TRBJ1-2; TRBD1 agrees at 8 bases. The CDR3 is 16 amino acids. Germline loops: CDR1 LGHDT, CDR2 YNNKEL (reference sequence). The V gene end was trimmed by 4 bases and the J gene end by 4 bases; junction bases not matched to a gene: 11.

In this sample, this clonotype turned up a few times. The CDR3: CASSRKPGGAEAFF. CDR3 in DNA: TGTGCCAGCAGCCGAAAGCCGGGGGGGGCTGAAGCTTTCTTT. The V and J genes are TRBV3-1 and TRBJ1-1; D is perhaps TRBD1 (5 bases). CDR1 LGHDT and CDR2 YNNKEL come from the germline V gene (reference sequence). The V and J ends lost 4 bases and 6 bases respectively, with 15 bases between them. CDR3 length equals 14 residues.

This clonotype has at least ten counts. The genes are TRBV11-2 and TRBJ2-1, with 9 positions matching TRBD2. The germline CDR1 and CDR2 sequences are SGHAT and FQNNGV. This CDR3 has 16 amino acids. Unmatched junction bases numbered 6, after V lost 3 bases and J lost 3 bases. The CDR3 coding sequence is TGTGCCAGCAGCTTCAATAGCGGGAGTCTCTACAATGAGCAGTTCTTC. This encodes CASSFNSGSLYNEQFF.

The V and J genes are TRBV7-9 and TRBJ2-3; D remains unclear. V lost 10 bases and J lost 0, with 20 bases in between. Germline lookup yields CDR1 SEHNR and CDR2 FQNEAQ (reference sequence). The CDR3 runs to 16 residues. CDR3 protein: CATTLKGQFSTDTQYF. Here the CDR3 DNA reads TGTGCCACCACGCTCAAAGGGCAGTTTAGCACAGATACGCAGTATTTT.

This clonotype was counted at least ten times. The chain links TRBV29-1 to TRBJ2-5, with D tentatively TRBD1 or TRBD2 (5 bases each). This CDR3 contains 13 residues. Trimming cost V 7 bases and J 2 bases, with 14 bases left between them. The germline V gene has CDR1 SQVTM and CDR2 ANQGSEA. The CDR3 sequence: CSGGFVGQETQYF. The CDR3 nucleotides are TGCAGCGGGGGGTTTGTCGGGCAAGAGACCCAGTACTTC.

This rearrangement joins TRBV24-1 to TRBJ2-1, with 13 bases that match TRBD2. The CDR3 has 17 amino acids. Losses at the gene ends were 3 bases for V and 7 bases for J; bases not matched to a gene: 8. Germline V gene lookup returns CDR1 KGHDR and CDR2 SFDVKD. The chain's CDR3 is CATSDATSGRVWNEQFF. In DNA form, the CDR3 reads TGTGCCACCAGTGATGCTACTAGCGGGAGGGTTTGGAATGAGCAGTTCTTC.

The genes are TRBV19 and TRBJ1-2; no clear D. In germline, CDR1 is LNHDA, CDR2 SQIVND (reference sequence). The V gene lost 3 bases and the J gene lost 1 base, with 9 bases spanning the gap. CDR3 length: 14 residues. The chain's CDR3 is CASSMAGINYGYTF. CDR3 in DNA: TGTGCCAGTAGTATGGCAGGAATTAACTATGGCTACACCTTC.

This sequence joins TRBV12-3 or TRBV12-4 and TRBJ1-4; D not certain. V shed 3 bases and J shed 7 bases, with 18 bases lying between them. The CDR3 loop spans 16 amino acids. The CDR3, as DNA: TGTGCCAGCAGTTTTTTTGGGGTTGGGGAAGGTGAAAAACTGTTTTTT. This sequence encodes CASSFFGVGEGEKLFF.

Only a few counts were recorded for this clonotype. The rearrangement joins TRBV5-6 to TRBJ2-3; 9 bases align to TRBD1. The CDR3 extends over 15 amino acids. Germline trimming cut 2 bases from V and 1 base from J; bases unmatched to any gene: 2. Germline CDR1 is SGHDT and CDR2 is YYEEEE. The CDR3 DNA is TGTGCCAGCAGCTTAGGACAGGGGCGCACAGATACGCAGTATTTT. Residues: CASSLGQGRTDTQYF.

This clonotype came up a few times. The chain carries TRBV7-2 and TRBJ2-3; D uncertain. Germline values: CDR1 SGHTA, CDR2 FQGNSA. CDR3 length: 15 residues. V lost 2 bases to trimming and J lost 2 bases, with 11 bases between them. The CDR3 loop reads CASSLRAINTDTQYF. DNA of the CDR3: TGTGCCAGCAGCTTACGCGCGATAAACACAGATACGCAGTATTTT.

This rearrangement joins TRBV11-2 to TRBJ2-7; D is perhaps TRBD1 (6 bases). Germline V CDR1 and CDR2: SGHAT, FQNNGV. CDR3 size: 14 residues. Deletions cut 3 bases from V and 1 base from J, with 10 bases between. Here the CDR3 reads CASSFRQESYEQYV. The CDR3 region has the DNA TGTGCCAGCAGCTTTAGACAGGAGTCCTACGAGCAGTACGTC.

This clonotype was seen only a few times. CDR3: CASSLLGFSNQPQHF. Written as DNA, the CDR3 is TGTGCCAGCAGCTTATTAGGGTTTTCCAATCAGCCCCAGCATTTT. The chain couples TRBV7-2 to TRBJ1-5; D gene uncertain. Trimming removed 2 bases at V and 3 bases at J, with 11 bases between. This CDR3 has 15 residues. Germline CDR1 reads SGHTA; CDR2 reads FQGNSA.

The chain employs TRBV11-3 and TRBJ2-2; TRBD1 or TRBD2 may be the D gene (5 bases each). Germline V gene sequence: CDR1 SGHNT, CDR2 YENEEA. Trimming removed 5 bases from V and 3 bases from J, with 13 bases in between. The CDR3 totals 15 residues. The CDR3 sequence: CASSLTGTYTGELFF. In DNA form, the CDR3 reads TGTGCCAGCAGCCTAACCGGGACCTACACCGGGGAGCTGTTTTTT.

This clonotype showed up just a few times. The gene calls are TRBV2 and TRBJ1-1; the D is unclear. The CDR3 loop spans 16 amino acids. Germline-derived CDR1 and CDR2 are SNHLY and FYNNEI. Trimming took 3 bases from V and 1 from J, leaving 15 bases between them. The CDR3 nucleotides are TGTGCCAGCAGTGAGCTCCGAACTGAACGGAACACTGAAGCTTTCTTT. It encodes CASSELRTERNTEAFF.

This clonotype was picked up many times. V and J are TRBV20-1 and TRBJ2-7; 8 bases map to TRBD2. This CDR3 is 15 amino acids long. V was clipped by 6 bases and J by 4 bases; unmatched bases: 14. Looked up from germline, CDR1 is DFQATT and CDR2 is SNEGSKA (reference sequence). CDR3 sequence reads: CSAARGSGRRYEQYF. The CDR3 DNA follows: TGCAGTGCGGCCAGAGGGAGCGGGAGACGGTACGAGCAGTACTTC.

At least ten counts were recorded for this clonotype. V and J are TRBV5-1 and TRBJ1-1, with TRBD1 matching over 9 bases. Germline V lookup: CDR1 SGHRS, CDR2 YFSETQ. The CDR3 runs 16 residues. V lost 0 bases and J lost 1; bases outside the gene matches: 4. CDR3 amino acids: CASSLAGTGWNTEAFF. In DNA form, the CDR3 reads TGCGCCAGCAGCTTGGCGGGGACAGGGTGGAACACTGAAGCTTTCTTT.

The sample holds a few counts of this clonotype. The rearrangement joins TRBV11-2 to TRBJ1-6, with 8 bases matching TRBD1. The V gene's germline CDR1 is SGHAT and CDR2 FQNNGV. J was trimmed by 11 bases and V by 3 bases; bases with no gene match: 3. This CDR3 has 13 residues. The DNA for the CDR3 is TGTGCCAGCAGCTTGGACAGGGTAACACCCCTCCACTTT. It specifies CASSLDRVTPLHF. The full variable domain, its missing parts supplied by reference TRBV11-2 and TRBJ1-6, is EAGVAQSPRYKIIEKRQSVAFWCNPISGHATLYWYQQILGQGPKLLIQFQNNGVVDDSQLPKDRFSAERLKGVDSTLKIQPAKLEDSAVYLCASSLDRVTPLHFGNGTRLTVT.

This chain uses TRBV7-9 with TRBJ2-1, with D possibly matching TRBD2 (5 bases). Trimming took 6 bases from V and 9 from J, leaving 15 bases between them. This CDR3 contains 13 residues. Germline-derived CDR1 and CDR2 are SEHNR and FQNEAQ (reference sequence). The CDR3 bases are TGTGCCAGCAGTCCCGACGGAGGTGGTGAGCAGTTCTTC. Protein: CASSPDGGGEQFF. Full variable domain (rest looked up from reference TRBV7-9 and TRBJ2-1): DTGVSQNPRHKITKRGQNVTFRCDPISEHNRLYWYRQTLGQGPEFLTYFQNEAQLEKSRLLSDRFSAERPKGSFSTLEIQRTEQGDSAMYLCASSPDGGGEQFFGPGTRLTVL.